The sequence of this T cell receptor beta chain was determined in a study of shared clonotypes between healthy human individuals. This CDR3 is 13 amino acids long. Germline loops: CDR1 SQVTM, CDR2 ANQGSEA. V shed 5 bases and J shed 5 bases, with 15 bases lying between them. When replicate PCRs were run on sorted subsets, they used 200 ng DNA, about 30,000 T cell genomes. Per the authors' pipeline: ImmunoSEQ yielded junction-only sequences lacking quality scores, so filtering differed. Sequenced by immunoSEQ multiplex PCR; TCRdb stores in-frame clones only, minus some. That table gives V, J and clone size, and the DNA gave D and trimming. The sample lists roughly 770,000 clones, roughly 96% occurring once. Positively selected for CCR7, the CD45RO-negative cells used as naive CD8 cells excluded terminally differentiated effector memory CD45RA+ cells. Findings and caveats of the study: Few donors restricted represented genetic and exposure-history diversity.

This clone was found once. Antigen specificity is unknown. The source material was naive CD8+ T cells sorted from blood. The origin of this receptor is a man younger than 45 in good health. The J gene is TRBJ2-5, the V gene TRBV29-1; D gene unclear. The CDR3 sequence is CSVIPRTVETQYF. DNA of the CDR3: TGCAGCGTTATCCCGAGGACCGTCGAGACCCAGTACTTC.